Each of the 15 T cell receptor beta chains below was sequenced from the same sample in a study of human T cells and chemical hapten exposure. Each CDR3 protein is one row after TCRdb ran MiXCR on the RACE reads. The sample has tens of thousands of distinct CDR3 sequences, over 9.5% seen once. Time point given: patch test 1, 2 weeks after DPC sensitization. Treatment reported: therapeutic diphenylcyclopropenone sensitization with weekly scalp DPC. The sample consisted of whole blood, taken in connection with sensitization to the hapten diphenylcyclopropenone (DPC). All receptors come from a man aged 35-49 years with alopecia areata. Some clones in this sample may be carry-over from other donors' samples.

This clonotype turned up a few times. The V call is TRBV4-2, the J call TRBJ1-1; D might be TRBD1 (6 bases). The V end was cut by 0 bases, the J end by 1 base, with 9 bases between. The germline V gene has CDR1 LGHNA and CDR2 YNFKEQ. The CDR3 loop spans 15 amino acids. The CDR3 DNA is TGTGCCAGCAGCCAAGATGGACAGACGAACACTGAAGCTTTCTTT. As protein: CASSQDGQTNTEAFF.

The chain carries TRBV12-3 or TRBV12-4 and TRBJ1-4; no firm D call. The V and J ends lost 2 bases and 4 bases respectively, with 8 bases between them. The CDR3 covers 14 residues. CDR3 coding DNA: TGTGCCAGCAGTTTACCGCCGGTTAATGAAAAACTGTTTTTT. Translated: CASSLPPVNEKLFF.

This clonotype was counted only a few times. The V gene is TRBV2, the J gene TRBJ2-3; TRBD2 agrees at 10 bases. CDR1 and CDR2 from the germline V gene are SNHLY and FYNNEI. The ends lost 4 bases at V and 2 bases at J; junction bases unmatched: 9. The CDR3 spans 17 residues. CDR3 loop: CASSALSAGGHTDTQYF. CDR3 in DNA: TGTGCCAGCAGTGCGCTATCAGCGGGGGGGCACACAGATACGCAGTATTTT.

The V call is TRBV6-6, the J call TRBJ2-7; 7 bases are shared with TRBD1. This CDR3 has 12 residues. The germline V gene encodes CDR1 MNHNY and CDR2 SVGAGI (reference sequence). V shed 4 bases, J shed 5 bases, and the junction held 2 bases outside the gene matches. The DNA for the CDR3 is TGTGCCAGCAGTTTAACAGGGGACGAGCAGTACGTC. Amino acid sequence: CASSLTGDEQYV.

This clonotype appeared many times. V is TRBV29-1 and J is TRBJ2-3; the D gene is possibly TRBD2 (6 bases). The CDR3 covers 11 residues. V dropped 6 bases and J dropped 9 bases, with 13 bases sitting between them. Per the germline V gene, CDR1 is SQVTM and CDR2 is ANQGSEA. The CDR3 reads CSVQTGRTQYF. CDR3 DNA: TGCAGCGTCCAGACCGGGAGAACGCAGTATTTT.

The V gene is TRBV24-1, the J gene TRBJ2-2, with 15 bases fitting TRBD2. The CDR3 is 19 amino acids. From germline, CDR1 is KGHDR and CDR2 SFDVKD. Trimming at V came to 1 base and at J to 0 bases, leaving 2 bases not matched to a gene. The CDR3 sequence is CATSDFGTSGRTNTGELFF. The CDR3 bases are TGTGCCACCAGTGATTTTGGGACTAGCGGGAGGACGAACACCGGGGAGCTGTTTTTT.

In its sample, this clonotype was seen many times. DNA of the CDR3: TGTGCCAGCATCAGAGACAGCCGAGAGACCCAGTACTTC. Protein sequence: CASIRDSRETQYF. V usage is TRBV28 and J usage is TRBJ2-5; a weak D match, TRBD1 (5 bases). This CDR3 has 13 residues. V lost 7 bases, J lost 4 bases, and 13 bases lay in between. Germline V gene sequence: CDR1 MDHEN, CDR2 SYDVKM.

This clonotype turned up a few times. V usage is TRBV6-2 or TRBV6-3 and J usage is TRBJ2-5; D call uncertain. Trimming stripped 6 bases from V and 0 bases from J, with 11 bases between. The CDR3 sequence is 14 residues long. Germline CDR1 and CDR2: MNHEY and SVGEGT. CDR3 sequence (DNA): TGTGCCAGCAGGGCCTCGGCGGACCAAGAGACCCAGTACTTC. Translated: CASRASADQETQYF.

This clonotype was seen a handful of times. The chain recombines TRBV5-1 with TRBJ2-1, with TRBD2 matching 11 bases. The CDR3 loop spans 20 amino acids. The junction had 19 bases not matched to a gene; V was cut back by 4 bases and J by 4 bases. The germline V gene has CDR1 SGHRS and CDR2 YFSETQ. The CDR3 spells CASSQPPTSGMFTPYNEQFF. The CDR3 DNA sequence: TGCGCCAGCAGCCAACCTCCGACTAGCGGGATGTTTACGCCGTACAATGAGCAGTTCTTC.

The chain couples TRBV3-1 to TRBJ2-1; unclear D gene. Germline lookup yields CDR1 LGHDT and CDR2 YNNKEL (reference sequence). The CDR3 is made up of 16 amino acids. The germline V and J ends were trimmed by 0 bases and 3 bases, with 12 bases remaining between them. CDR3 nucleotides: TGTGCCAGCAGCCAAGACGACAATCGAAACTACAATGAGCAGTTCTTC. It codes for CASSQDDNRNYNEQFF.

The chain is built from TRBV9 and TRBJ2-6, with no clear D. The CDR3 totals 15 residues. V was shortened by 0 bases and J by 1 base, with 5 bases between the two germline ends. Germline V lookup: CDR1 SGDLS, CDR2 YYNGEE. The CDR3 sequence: CASSVAASGANVLTF. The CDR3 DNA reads TGTGCCAGCAGCGTAGCAGCATCTGGGGCCAACGTCCTGACTTTC.

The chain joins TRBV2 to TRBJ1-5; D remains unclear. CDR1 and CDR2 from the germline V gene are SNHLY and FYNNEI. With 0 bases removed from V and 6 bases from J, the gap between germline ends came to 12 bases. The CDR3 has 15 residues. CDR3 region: CASSEAGQTVQPQHF. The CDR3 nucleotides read TGTGCCAGCAGTGAAGCAGGGCAGACCGTTCAGCCCCAGCATTTT. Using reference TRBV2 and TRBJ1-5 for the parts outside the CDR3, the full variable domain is EPEVTQTPSHQVTQMGQEVILRCVPISNHLYFYWYRQILGQKVEFLVSFYNNEISEKSEIFDDQFSVERPDGSNFTLKIRSTKLEDSAMYFCASSEAGQTVQPQHFGDGTRLSIL.

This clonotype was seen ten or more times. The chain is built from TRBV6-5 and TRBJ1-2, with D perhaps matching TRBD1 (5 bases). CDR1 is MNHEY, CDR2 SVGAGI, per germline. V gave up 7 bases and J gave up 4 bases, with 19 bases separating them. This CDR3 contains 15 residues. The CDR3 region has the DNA TGTGCCAGCAAAGTACAGGTTAACCCTCTCTATGGCTACACCTTC. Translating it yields CASKVQVNPLYGYTF.

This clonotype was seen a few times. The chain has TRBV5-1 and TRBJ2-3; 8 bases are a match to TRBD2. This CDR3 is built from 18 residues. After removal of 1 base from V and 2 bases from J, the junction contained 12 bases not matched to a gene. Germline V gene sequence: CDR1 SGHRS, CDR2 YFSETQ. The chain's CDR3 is CASSLKVASGRLTDTQYF. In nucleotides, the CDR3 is TGCGCCAGCAGCTTGAAAGTTGCCAGCGGGAGACTCACAGATACGCAGTATTTT.

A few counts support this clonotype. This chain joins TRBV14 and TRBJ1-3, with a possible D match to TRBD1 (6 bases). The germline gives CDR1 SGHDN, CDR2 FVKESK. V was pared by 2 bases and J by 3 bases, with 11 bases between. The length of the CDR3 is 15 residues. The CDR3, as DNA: TGTGCCAGCAGCCAACGTACAGGGTTTGGAAACACCATATATTTT. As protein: CASSQRTGFGNTIYF.